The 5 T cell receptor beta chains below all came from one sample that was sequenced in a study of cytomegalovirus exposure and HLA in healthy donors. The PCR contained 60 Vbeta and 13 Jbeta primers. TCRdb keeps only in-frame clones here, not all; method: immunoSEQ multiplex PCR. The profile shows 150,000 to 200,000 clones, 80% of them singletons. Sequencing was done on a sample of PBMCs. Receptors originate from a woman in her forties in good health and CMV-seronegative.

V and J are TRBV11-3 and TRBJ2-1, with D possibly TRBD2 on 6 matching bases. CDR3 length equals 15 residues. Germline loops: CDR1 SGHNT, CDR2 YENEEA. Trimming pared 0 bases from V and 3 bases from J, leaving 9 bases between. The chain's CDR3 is CASSLDWGVYNEQFF. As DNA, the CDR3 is TGTGCCAGCAGCTTAGATTGGGGGGTCTACAATGAGCAGTTCTTC.

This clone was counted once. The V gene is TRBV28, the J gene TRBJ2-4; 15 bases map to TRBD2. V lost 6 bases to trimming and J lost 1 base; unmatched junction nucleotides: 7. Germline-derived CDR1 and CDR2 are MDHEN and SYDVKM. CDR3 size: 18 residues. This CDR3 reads CASSPGLAGGKAKNIQYF. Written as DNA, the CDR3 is TGTGCCAGCAGCCCGGGACTAGCGGGGGGAAAGGCCAAAAACATTCAGTACTTC.

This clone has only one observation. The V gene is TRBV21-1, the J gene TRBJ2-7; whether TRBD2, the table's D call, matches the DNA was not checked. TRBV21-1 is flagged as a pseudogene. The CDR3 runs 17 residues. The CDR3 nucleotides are TGTGCCAGCAGCAAAAGGGGACTAGCGGGAGCACCCTACGAGCAGTACTTC. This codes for CASSKRGLAGAPYEQYF.

The CDR3 DNA reads TGTGCCAGCAGCTTGGTAGGGCCCGGAGGTGGAAACACCATATATTTT. It translates to CASSLVGPGGGNTIYF. The J gene is TRBJ1-3, the V gene TRBV5-6; D is unresolved. Germline V gene data show CDR1 as SGHDT and CDR2 as YYEEEE. Trimming removed 0 bases from V and 3 bases from J, with 13 bases in between. This CDR3 has 16 residues. Based on the CDR3 plus reference TRBV5-6 and TRBJ1-3, the full variable domain is DAGVTQSPTHLIKTRGQQVTLRCSPKSGHDTVSWYQQALGQGPQFIFQYYEEEERQRGNFPDRFSGHQFPNYSSELNVNALLLGDSALYLCASSLVGPGGGNTIYFGEGSWLTVV.

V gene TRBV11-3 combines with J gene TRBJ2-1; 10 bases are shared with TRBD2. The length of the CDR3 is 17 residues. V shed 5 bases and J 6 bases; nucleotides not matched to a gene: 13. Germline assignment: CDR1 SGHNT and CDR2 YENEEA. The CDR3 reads CASSRGLARGGGNEQFF. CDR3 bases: TGTGCCAGCAGCCGGGGACTAGCGAGAGGAGGGGGCAATGAGCAGTTCTTC.